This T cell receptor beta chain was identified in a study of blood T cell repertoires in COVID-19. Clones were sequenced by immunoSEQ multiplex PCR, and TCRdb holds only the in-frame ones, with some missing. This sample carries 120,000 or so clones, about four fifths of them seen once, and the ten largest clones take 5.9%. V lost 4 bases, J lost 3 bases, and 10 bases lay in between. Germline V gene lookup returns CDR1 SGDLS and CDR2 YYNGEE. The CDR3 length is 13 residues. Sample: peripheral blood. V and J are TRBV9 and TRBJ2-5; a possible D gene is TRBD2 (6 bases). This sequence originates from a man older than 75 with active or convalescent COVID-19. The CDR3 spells CASSISGKETQYF. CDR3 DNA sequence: TGTGCCAGCAGCATTAGCGGAAAAGAGACCCAGTACTTC.